Shown below are 25 T cell receptor beta chains from a single sample sequenced in a study of beta chain features in type 1 diabetes. TCRB transcripts that were expressed got sequenced, as all of the isolated RNA had been reverse transcribed. Produced via immunoSEQ multiplex PCR; TCRdb's table is partial and in-frame only. The data show about 220,000 clones, approximately 10% seen once. The specimen sequenced was central memory CD4+ T cells from blood. The receptors shown here come from a man younger than 35 in good health.

A few counts support this clone. The chain employs TRBV30 and TRBJ2-2, with a tentative D call TRBD2 (7 bases). Germline V gives CDR1 GTSNPN, CDR2 SVGIG (reference sequence). The CDR3 runs to 16 residues. V gave up 7 bases and J gave up 0 bases, with 18 bases separating them. Here the CDR3 reads CASTRGAEPNTGELFF. The CDR3 DNA is TGTGCCTCAACCCGGGGGGCGGAACCGAACACCGGGGAGCTGTTTTTT.

V is TRBV7-2 and J is TRBJ2-1; either TRBD1 or TRBD2 may fit D (6 bases each). CDR1 is SGHTA, CDR2 FQGNSA, per germline. This CDR3 comprises 14 residues. Trimming removed 4 bases at V and 8 bases at J, with 15 bases between. The CDR3 reads CASSSGARMDEQFF. The CDR3 DNA reads as TGTGCCAGCAGCTCGGGGGCTCGTATGGATGAGCAGTTCTTC.

The chain couples TRBV2 to TRBJ1-5; no definite D call. In germline, CDR1 is SNHLY, CDR2 FYNNEI. Trimming shortened V by 5 bases and J by 7 bases, and 12 bases separated the two germline ends. The CDR3 consists of 13 residues. The CDR3 reads CASSLQLYQPQHF. As DNA, the CDR3 is TGTGCCAGCAGTTTACAGTTATACCAGCCCCAGCATTTT.

The genes are TRBV6-6 and TRBJ2-7, with 8 bases lining up with TRBD1. The CDR3 is 14 amino acids. The V segment lost 4 bases and the J segment 5 bases; nucleotides outside the gene matches: 7. Germline V gene sequence: CDR1 MNHNY, CDR2 SVGAGI (reference sequence). CDR3 DNA sequence: TGTGCCAGCAGTTTTGACAGGGGATACCACGAGCAGTACTTC. As protein: CASSFDRGYHEQYF.

This rearrangement joins TRBV7-3 to TRBJ2-4; TRBD1 matches 11 bases. The CDR3 is made up of 18 amino acids. Germline loops: CDR1 SGHTA, CDR2 FQGTGA. V lost 5 bases to trimming and J lost 1 base; unmatched junction nucleotides: 10. The chain's CDR3 is CASSPGYRDRGAKNIQYF. The CDR3, as DNA: TGTGCCAGCAGCCCCGGCTACCGGGACAGGGGGGCCAAAAACATTCAGTACTTC. Full variable domain (rest looked up from reference TRBV7-3 and TRBJ2-4): GAGVSQTPSNKVTEKGKYVELRCDPISGHTALYWYRQSLGQGPEFLIYFQGTGAADDSGLPNDRFFAVRPEGSVSTLKIQRTERGDSAVYLCASSPGYRDRGAKNIQYFGAGTRLSVL.

This clone has more than one count but fewer than ten. The same CDR3 also results from other DNA sequences found in this sample. The chain has TRBV29-1 and TRBJ2-7; a weak D match, TRBD2 (5 bases). This CDR3 comprises 12 residues. Germline loops: CDR1 SQVTM, CDR2 ANQGSEA. Trimming left V 4 bases short and J 3 bases short, with 10 bases between. The CDR3 DNA follows: TGCAGCGTTGGACGGGAAGGCTACGAGCAGTACTTC. It codes for CSVGREGYEQYF.

The chain joins TRBV7-2 to TRBJ2-3; TRBD2 aligns across 10 bases. Trimming took 5 bases from V and 3 from J; bases not matched to a gene: 8. From germline, CDR1 is SGHTA and CDR2 FQGNSA. The CDR3 has 16 amino acids. The CDR3 sequence: CASSQPSSGSTDTQYF. The CDR3 bases are TGTGCCAGCAGCCAACCGTCTAGCGGGAGTACAGATACGCAGTATTTT.

This clone appeared a single time. V gene TRBV5-1 combines with J gene TRBJ2-5; 10 bases align to TRBD2. After removal of 3 bases from V and 1 base from J, the junction contained 3 bases not matched to a gene. From germline, CDR1 is SGHRS and CDR2 YFSETQ. The CDR3 contains 15 residues. CDR3 protein: CASSWTSGVQETQYF. Here the CDR3 DNA reads TGCGCCAGCAGCTGGACTAGCGGTGTCCAAGAGACCCAGTACTTC.

The chain joins TRBV7-2 to TRBJ1-1; D unclear. Germline V gene lookup returns CDR1 SGHTA and CDR2 FQGNSA. Trimming removed 4 bases from V and 1 base from J, with 7 bases in between. The CDR3 has 13 residues. CDR3 in amino acids: CASSSPPNTEAFF. The DNA of the CDR3 is TGTGCCAGCAGCTCCCCACCGAACACTGAAGCTTTCTTT.

The table lists this clone with a few counts. The chain has TRBV21-1 and TRBJ2-7. TRBV21-1 is noted as a pseudogene. CDR3 size: 16 residues. CDR3: CASSKVDAVPLYEQYF. The CDR3 bases are TGTGCCAGCAGCAAAGTGGACGCGGTACCCCTTTACGAGCAGTACTTC.

The V gene is TRBV12-5, the J gene TRBJ2-1; TRBD2 matches 8 bases. J lost 0 bases, V lost 2 bases, and 3 bases had no gene match. The CDR3 runs to 16 residues. The germline CDR1 and CDR2 sequences are LGHNT and FRNRAP. CDR3 DNA sequence: TGTGCTAGTGGTTTGACCCTAGCGGGCTCCTACAATGAGCAGTTCTTC. Protein sequence: CASGLTLAGSYNEQFF.

V usage is TRBV4-3 and J usage is TRBJ2-2; the match to TRBD2 covers 9 bases. V shed 2 bases, J shed 2 bases, and the junction held 3 bases outside the gene matches. Germline loops: CDR1 LGHNA, CDR2 YSLEER. The CDR3 extends over 16 amino acids. The CDR3 loop is CASSQPSGTNTGELFF. CDR3 nucleotides: TGCGCCAGCAGCCAACCTAGCGGGACTAACACCGGGGAGCTGTTTTTT.

The gene calls are TRBV5-1 and TRBJ2-5; D could derive from TRBD1 or TRBD2 (5 bases each). The CDR3 runs 15 residues. Germline assignment: CDR1 SGHRS and CDR2 YFSETQ. V was pared by 6 bases and J by 4 bases, with 19 bases between. The CDR3 coding sequence is TGCGCCAGCACCGTGGGGGTAATAACGGGAGAGACCCAGTACTTC. Translating it yields CASTVGVITGETQYF. Together with reference TRBV5-1 and TRBJ2-5, the CDR3 gives the full variable domain: KAGVTQTPRYLIKTRGQQVTLSCSPISGHRSVSWYQQTPGQGLQFLFEYFSETQRNKGNFPGRFSGRQFSNSRSEMNVSTLELGDSALYLCASTVGVITGETQYFGPGTRLLVL.

The chain joins TRBV7-9 to TRBJ2-7; 12 bases are shared with TRBD2. There are 14 residues in the CDR3. Germline V gene lookup returns CDR1 SEHNR and CDR2 FQNEAQ (reference sequence). The J segment lost 2 bases and the V segment lost 5 bases, leaving 1 base of the junction unmatched. The DNA of the CDR3 is TGTGCCAGCAGCCGACTAGCGGGAGCCTACGAGCAGTACTTC. Residues: CASSRLAGAYEQYF.

This clone was recorded many times. Distinct nucleotide sequences in the sample also encode this CDR3. V gene TRBV14 combines with J gene TRBJ2-1, with D possibly matching TRBD2 (6 bases). Trimming took 1 base from V and 7 from J, leaving 8 bases between them. Germline CDR1 is SGHDN and CDR2 is FVKESK. CDR3 length: 13 amino acids. The CDR3: CASSQVGGNEQFF. The CDR3 DNA sequence: TGTGCCAGCAGCCAAGTTGGGGGGAATGAGCAGTTCTTC.

This clone was seen at least ten times. V usage is TRBV19 and J usage is TRBJ2-1; 7 bases line up with TRBD1. The trim removed 2 bases at V and 8 bases at J, leaving 3 bases unmatched. Per germline, CDR1 LNHDA and CDR2 SQIVND (reference sequence). The CDR3 runs to 13 residues. The DNA of the CDR3 is TGTGCCAGTAGTATACGACAGGGCGATGAGCAGTTCTTC. The encoded protein is CASSIRQGDEQFF.

In regard to this clone: This same CDR3 is encoded by further DNA sequences in the sample. This chain uses TRBV29-1 with TRBJ1-1; TRBD1 is a possible D gene (6 bases). This CDR3 spans 13 amino acids. V was trimmed by 2 bases and J by 2 bases, leaving 9 bases between them. Germline lookup yields CDR1 SQVTM and CDR2 ANQGSEA. Here the CDR3 DNA reads TGCAGCGTTGAAAAGGGGGGTAACACTGAAGCTTTCTTT. Its protein is CSVEKGGNTEAFF. The whole variable domain, remainder taken from reference TRBV29-1 and TRBJ1-1, is SAVISQKPSRDICQRGTSLTIQCQVDSQVTMMFWYRQQPGQSLTLIATANQGSEATYESGFVIDKFPISRPNLTFSTLTVSNMSPEDSSIYLCSVEKGGNTEAFFGQGTRLTVV.

The V gene is TRBV10-3, the J gene TRBJ2-7; 8 nucleotides agree with TRBD2. Germline V gene lookup returns CDR1 ENHRY and CDR2 SYGVKD. Losses at the gene ends were 3 bases for V and 6 bases for J; bases not matched to a gene: 7. The CDR3 is 14 residues long. CDR3 amino acids: CAISEPGLVVEQYF. In DNA form, the CDR3 reads TGTGCCATCAGTGAACCGGGACTAGTTGTCGAGCAGTACTTC.

This clone occurred a few times. J is TRBJ2-1 and V is TRBV29-1; D perhaps matches TRBD1 (5 bases). Germline CDR1 is SQVTM and CDR2 is ANQGSEA. The CDR3 consists of 13 residues. V was trimmed by 3 bases and J by 1 base, leaving 7 bases between them. CDR3 residues: CSVDRDSYNEQFF. The CDR3 coding sequence is TGCAGCGTTGACAGGGATTCCTACAATGAGCAGTTCTTC.

The CDR3 loop is CASSPGLEGDTQYF. DNA for the CDR3: TGTGCCAGCAGTCCGGGACTAGAGGGGGATACGCAGTATTTT. The rearrangement links TRBV7-2 to TRBJ2-3; 8 bases are a match to TRBD2. This CDR3 is 14 amino acids long. Germline V CDR1 and CDR2: SGHTA, FQGNSA. V shed 6 bases and J 6 bases; nucleotides not matched to a gene: 8.

This clone showed up just a few times. The gene calls are TRBV10-2 and TRBJ2-3; TRBD2 matches 10 bases. V trimming: 0 bases; J trimming: 4 bases; junction bases outside the gene matches: 7. The CDR3 has 17 amino acids. The germline CDR1 and CDR2 sequences are WSHSY and SAAADI. The CDR3 protein is CASSESRGLAGADTQYF. CDR3 DNA sequence: TGCGCCAGCAGTGAGTCAAGAGGGCTAGCGGGAGCAGATACGCAGTATTTT.

The J gene is TRBJ2-4, the V gene TRBV30, with D maybe TRBD1 (6 bases). This CDR3 contains 12 residues. Germline V CDR1 and CDR2: GTSNPN, SVGIG (reference sequence). Trimming stripped 2 bases from V and 15 bases from J, with 17 bases between. CDR3 nucleotide sequence: TGTGCCTGGAGTTTCCGAGGGGACAAGTGGTACTTC. Translating it yields CAWSFRGDKWYF.

There are a few counts of this clone. The chain employs TRBV9 and TRBJ2-1; no firm D call. Germline assignment: CDR1 SGDLS and CDR2 YYNGEE. This CDR3 has 13 amino acids. Trimming took off 0 bases at V and 5 bases at J, with 6 bases between the two ends. CDR3 in DNA: TGTGCCAGCAGCGTAGTGGCGAACAATGAGCAGTTCTTC. Its translation is CASSVVANNEQFF.

This clone was detected only a few times. The V gene is TRBV7-2, the J gene TRBJ2-7; D is unclear. Trimming removed 5 bases from V and 0 bases from J, with 14 bases in between. The CDR3 is 15 amino acids. The germline gives CDR1 SGHTA, CDR2 FQGNSA. The CDR3 nucleotides read TGTGCCAGCAGCACGGCGACTCGAAGCTCCTACGAGCAGTACTTC. The encoded protein is CASSTATRSSYEQYF.

The V call is TRBV27, the J call TRBJ2-7; perhaps D is TRBD1 or TRBD2 (5 bases each). There are 16 residues in the CDR3. CDR1 is MNHEY and CDR2 is SMNVEV in the germline V gene (reference sequence). Trimming stripped 5 bases from V and 4 bases from J, with 21 bases between. The CDR3 reads CASSPGPRGRLYEQYF. DNA for the CDR3: TGTGCCAGCAGTCCGGGACCCCGTGGAAGACTTTACGAGCAGTACTTC.